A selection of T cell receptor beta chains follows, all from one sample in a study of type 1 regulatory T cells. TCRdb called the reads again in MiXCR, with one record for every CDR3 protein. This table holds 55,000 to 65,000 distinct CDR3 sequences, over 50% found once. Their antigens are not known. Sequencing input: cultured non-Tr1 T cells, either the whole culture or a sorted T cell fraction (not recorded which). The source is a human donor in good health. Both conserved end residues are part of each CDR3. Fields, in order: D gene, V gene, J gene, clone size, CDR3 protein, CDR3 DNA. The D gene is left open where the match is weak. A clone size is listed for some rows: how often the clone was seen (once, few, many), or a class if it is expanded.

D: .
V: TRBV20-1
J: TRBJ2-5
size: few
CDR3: CSARGSTDNGKTQYF
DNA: TGCAGTGCTAGAGGTTCGACGGATAACGGAAAGACCCAGTACTTC

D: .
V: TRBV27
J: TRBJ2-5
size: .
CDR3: CASTFQVGPWETQYF
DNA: TGTGCCAGCACCTTCCAGGTCGGGCCATGGGAGACCCAGTACTTC

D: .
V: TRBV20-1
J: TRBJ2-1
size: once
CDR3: CSASSGESTNEQFF
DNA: TGCAGTGCTAGTAGTGGGGAGAGTACCAATGAGCAGTTCTTC

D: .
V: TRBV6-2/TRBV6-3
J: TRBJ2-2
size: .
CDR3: CASSYGRWSARLYTGELFF
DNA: TGTGCCAGCAGTTACGGTCGGTGGTCAGCGCGGTTATACACCGGGGAGCTGTTTTTT

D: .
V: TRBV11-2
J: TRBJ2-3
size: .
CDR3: CASSLDSGTDTQYF
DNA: TGTGCCAGCAGCTTAGATAGCGGCACAGATACGCAGTATTTT

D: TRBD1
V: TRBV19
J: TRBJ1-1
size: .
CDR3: CASSSRTGLNTEAFF
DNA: TGTGCCAGTAGTTCCCGGACAGGGCTGAACACTGAAGCTTTCTTT

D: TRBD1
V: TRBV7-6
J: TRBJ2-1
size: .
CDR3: CASSLGQGVMEQFF
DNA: TGTGCCAGCAGCTTAGGGCAGGGGGTGATGGAGCAGTTCTTC

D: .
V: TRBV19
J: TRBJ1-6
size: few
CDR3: CASSDRASNSPLHF
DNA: TGTGCCAGTAGTGACCGGGCCTCAAATTCACCCCTCCACTTT

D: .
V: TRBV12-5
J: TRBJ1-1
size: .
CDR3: CASGLVNANGNTEAFF
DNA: TGTGCTAGTGGTTTGGTAAATGCCAATGGGAACACTGAAGCTTTCTTT

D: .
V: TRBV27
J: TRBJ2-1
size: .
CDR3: CASKVSGPNEQFF
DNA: TGTGCCAGCAAGGTTAGCGGCCCCAATGAGCAGTTCTTC

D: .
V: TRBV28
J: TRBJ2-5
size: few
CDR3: CASSSSGAGETQYF
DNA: TGTGCCAGCAGTTCCTCCGGGGCGGGAGAGACCCAGTACTTC

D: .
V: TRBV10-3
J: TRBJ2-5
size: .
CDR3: CAISESLLTDDQETQYF
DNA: TGTGCCATCAGTGAGTCGCTGTTGACAGACGACCAAGAGACCCAGTACTTC

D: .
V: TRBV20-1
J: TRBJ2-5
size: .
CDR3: CSARDQGGQETQYF
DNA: TGCAGTGCTAGAGATCAGGGGGGCCAAGAGACCCAGTACTTC

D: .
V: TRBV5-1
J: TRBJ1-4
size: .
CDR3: CASSLVSGGRGSGEKLFF
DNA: TGCGCCAGCAGCCTTGTTTCTGGGGGCAGAGGGTCCGGTGAAAAACTGTTTTTT

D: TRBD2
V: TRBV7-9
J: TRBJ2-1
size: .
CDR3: CASNLIAGGSNEQFF
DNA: TGTGCCAGCAACCTAATAGCGGGAGGGTCCAATGAGCAGTTCTTC

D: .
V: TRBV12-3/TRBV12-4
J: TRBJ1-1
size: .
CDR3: CASSFRTAQGFLRTEAFF
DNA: TGTGCCAGCAGTTTTCGCACAGCACAGGGCTTTTTGAGGACTGAAGCTTTCTTT

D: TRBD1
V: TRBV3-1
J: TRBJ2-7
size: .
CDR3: CASSHGTGASYEQYF
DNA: TGTGCCAGCAGCCACGGAACAGGGGCCTCCTACGAGCAGTACTTC

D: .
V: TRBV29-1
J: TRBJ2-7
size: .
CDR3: CSVVGGQGYYEQYF
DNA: TGCAGCGTTGTGGGGGGGCAGGGATACTACGAGCAGTACTTC

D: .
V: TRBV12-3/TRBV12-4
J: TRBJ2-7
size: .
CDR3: CASSDLSASRDEQYF
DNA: TGTGCCAGCAGTGATCTGTCAGCGAGCAGGGACGAGCAGTACTTC

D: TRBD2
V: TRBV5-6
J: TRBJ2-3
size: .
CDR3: CASSPGREATQYF
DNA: TGTGCCAGCAGCCCTGGACGGGAGGCTACGCAGTATTTT

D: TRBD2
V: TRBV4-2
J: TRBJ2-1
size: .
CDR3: CASSQEARGNNEQFF
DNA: TGTGCCAGCAGCCAAGAAGCGCGGGGGAACAATGAGCAGTTCTTC

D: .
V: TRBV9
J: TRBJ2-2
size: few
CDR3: CASSPMTSGAGELFF
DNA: TGTGCCAGCAGCCCTATGACTAGTGGGGCCGGGGAGCTGTTTTTT

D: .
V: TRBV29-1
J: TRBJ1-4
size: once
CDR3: CSVPGGSNEKLFF
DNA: TGCAGCGTCCCGGGGGGAAGTAATGAAAAACTGTTTTTT

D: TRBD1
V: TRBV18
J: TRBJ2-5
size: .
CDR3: CASLQGSVAETQYF
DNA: TGTGCCAGCCTACAGGGGTCGGTGGCAGAGACCCAGTACTTC

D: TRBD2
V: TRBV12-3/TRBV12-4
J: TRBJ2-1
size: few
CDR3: CASSLRTSGRYNEQFF
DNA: TGTGCCAGCAGTTTACGGACTAGCGGGAGGTACAATGAGCAGTTCTTC

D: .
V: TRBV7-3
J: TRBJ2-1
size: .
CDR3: CASSKGAGEQFF
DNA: TGTGCCAGCAGCAAAGGGGCGGGTGAGCAGTTCTTC

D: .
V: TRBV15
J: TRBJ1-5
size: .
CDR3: CATSRKGTSPNQPQHF
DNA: TGTGCCACCAGCAGAAAGGGTACGAGCCCGAATCAGCCCCAGCATTTT

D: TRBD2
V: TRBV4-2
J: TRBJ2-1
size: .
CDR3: CASSQDGGLAANNEQFF
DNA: TGTGCCAGCAGCCAAGATGGGGGACTAGCCGCTAACAATGAGCAGTTCTTC

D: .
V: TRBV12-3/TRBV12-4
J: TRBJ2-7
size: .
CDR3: CASSPRHSSSYEQYF
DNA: TGTGCCAGCAGTCCCCGACATTCGTCCTCCTACGAGCAGTACTTC

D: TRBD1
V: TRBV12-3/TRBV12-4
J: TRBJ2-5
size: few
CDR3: CASSRDRVQETQYF
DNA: TGTGCCAGCAGCCGGGACAGGGTACAAGAGACCCAGTACTTC

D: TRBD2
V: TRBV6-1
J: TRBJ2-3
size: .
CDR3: CATSWTSGTDTQYF
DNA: TGTGCCACCTCGTGGACTAGCGGCACAGATACGCAGTATTTT

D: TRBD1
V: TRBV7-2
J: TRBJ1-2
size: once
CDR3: CASSYRGGSSGYTF
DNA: TGTGCCAGCAGCTACAGGGGAGGAAGTAGTGGCTACACCTTC

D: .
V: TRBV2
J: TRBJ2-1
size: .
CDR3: CASSELSYNEQFF
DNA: TGTGCCAGCAGTGAATTGTCCTACAATGAGCAGTTCTTC

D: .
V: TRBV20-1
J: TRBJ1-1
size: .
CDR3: CSASRTPQSVNTEAFF
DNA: TGCAGTGCTAGTCGTACTCCTCAATCGGTGAACACTGAAGCTTTCTTT

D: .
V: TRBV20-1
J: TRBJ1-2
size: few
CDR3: CSAPKIDYGYTF
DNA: TGCAGTGCGCCGAAAATAGACTATGGCTACACCTTC

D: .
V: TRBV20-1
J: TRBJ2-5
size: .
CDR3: CSAPRAGLEETQYF
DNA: TGCAGTGCTCCCCGGGCTGGTCTCGAAGAGACCCAGTACTTC

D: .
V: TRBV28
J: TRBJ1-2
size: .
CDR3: CASSDSAYGYTF
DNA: TGTGCCAGCAGTGACAGCGCCTATGGCTACACCTTC

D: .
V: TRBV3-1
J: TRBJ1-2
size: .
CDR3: CASSPRGGDGYTF
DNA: TGTGCCAGCAGCCCCAGAGGGGGGGATGGCTACACCTTC

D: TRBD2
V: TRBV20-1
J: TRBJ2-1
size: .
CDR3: CSARKTDPGGSGNEQFF
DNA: TGCAGTGCTAGAAAGACAGACCCGGGAGGGTCAGGCAATGAGCAGTTCTTC

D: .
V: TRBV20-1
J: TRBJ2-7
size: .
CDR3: CSARKVGDEQYF
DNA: TGCAGTGCTAGAAAAGTGGGTGACGAGCAGTACTTC

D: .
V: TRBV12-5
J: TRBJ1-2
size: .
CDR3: CASAPARLWYGYTF
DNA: TGTGCTAGTGCCCCAGCAAGGCTCTGGTATGGCTACACCTTC

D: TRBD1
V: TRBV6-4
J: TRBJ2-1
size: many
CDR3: CASSQEPGQTDNEQFF
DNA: TGTGCCAGCAGCCAAGAGCCGGGACAGACTGACAATGAGCAGTTCTTC

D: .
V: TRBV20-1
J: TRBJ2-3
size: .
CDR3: CSARLTGTSTDTQYF
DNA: TGCAGTGCTAGACTGACAGGGACTAGCACAGATACGCAGTATTTT

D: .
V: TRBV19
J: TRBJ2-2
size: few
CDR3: CASSIVGASNTGELFF
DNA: TGTGCCAGTAGTATAGTAGGCGCTTCGAACACCGGGGAGCTGTTTTTT

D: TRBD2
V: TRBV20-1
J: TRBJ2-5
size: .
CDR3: CSARYSGSSKTQYF
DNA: TGCAGTGCTAGATATAGCGGGAGTAGCAAGACCCAGTACTTC

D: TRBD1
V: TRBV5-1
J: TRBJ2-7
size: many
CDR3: CASSLQGPDSYEQYF
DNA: TGCGCCAGCAGCTTACAGGGGCCTGATTCCTACGAGCAGTACTTC

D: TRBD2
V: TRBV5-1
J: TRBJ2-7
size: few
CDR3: CASSSGLAGVHEQYF
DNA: TGCGCCAGCAGCTCCGGACTAGCGGGAGTTCACGAGCAGTACTTC

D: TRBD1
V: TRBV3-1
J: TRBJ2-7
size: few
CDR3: CASSQTGGVGEQYF
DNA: TGTGCCAGCAGCCAAACAGGGGGCGTGGGGGAGCAGTACTTC

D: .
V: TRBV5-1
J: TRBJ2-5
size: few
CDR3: CASSVPLETQYF
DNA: TGCGCCAGCAGCGTACCGCTTGAGACCCAGTACTTC